One sample yielded the 14 T cell receptor beta chains listed below, sequenced in a study of Ad26.COV2.S vaccination and SARS-CoV-2 variants. The data were produced by immunoSEQ multiplex PCR, yet TCRdb's version contains in-frame clones alone and is incomplete. This sample has around 300,000 clones, with about 86% found just once. The treatment here: over 15 received Ad26.COV2.S at low or high dose, single or two shots; several received placebo; per-sample allocation not given. Sample collection was performed on day 63 after the first vaccine or placebo injection. The sequenced sample was peripheral blood, obtained in a trial of Ad26.COV2.S vaccine versus placebo. The source of these receptors is a person aged 18 to 65 who received the Ad26.COV2.S COVID-19 vaccine or a placebo.

The chain carries TRBV7-9 and TRBJ1-3; TRBD1 agrees at 8 bases. The length of the CDR3 is 18 residues. Germline V gene sequence: CDR1 SEHNR, CDR2 FQNEAQ (reference sequence). V lost 5 bases, J lost 3 bases, and 15 bases stayed unmatched. In DNA form, the CDR3 reads TGTGCCAGCAGCGCAAACGAACCAGGGGGCAACGATGGAAACACCATATATTTT. Protein product: CASSANEPGGNDGNTIYF. Full variable domain (remainder filled in from reference TRBV7-9 and TRBJ1-3): DTGVSQNPRHKITKRGQNVTFRCDPISEHNRLYWYRQTLGQGPEFLTYFQNEAQLEKSRLLSDRFSAERPKGSFSTLEIQRTEQGDSAMYLCASSANEPGGNDGNTIYFGEGSWLTVV.

This clone appeared a few times. V and J are TRBV28 and TRBJ2-1; D could derive from TRBD1 or TRBD2 (6 bases each). The CDR3 covers 15 residues. V lost 8 bases, J lost 4 bases, and 18 bases lay in between. The germline CDR1 and CDR2 sequences are MDHEN and SYDVKM. CDR3 DNA: TGTGCCAGCGGGGAACAAAAGGGGGGATACAATGAGCAGTTCTTC. Protein sequence: CASGEQKGGYNEQFF.

The chain employs TRBV7-2 and TRBJ2-7, with D uncertain. The V and J ends lost 5 bases and 2 bases respectively, with 10 bases between them. The V gene's germline CDR1 is SGHTA and CDR2 FQGNSA. There are 13 residues in the CDR3. The CDR3 protein is CASSPRSPYEQYF. The CDR3 nucleotides are TGTGCCAGCAGCCCCCGGTCCCCCTACGAGCAGTACTTC.

This clone has a handful of counts. The chain uses TRBV5-6 and TRBJ1-1; D is possibly TRBD1 (5 bases). V lost 3 bases and J 1 base, leaving 22 bases between the germline ends. Per germline, CDR1 SGHDT and CDR2 YYEEEE. The CDR3 has 18 residues. The CDR3 sequence is CASSWESPRGVPNTEAFF. The DNA of the CDR3 is TGTGCCAGCAGCTGGGAGTCCCCTCGAGGGGTACCGAACACTGAAGCTTTCTTT.

V gene TRBV28 combines with J gene TRBJ2-7, with a tentative D call TRBD2 (5 bases). The CDR3 length is 14 residues. In germline, CDR1 is MDHEN, CDR2 SYDVKM. Trimming removed 2 bases from V and 0 bases from J, with 8 bases in between. CDR3 amino acids: CASSLAGRSYEQYF. The CDR3 DNA reads as TGTGCCAGCAGTTTAGCGGGCCGCTCCTACGAGCAGTACTTC.

V usage is TRBV2 and J usage is TRBJ2-2; a possible D gene is TRBD1 (5 bases). CDR1 SNHLY and CDR2 FYNNEI come from the germline V gene. This CDR3 has 14 residues. Trimming removed 3 bases at V and 1 base at J, with 6 bases between. Here the CDR3 DNA reads TGTGCCAGCAGTGATCAGGGGAACACCGGGGAGCTGTTTTTT. Protein: CASSDQGNTGELFF.

The gene calls are TRBV28 and TRBJ2-4; D might be TRBD1 or TRBD2, each matching 5 bases. The germline V gene encodes CDR1 MDHEN and CDR2 SYDVKM. There are 17 residues in the CDR3. Trimming left V 2 bases short and J 0 bases short, with 14 bases between. The CDR3 DNA sequence: TGTGCCAGCAGTTTAGTATCCGGGGACCTAGCCAAAAACATTCAGTACTTC. Amino acid sequence: CASSLVSGDLAKNIQYF.

The chain employs TRBV9 and TRBJ1-6; D remains unclear. The CDR3 runs to 15 residues. Germline CDR1 and CDR2: SGDLS and YYNGEE. The germline V and J ends were trimmed by 0 bases and 7 bases, with 11 bases remaining between them. The CDR3 spells CASSVAPDKNSPLHF. Written as DNA, the CDR3 is TGTGCCAGCAGCGTAGCCCCAGATAAAAATTCACCCCTCCACTTT.

This chain joins TRBV4-1 and TRBJ2-1; perhaps TRBD2 as D (5 bases). CDR3 length equals 15 residues. Germline lookup yields CDR1 MGHRA and CDR2 YSYEKL. With 0 bases removed from V and 15 bases from J, the gap between germline ends came to 21 bases. The CDR3: CASSQDWASQLGRFF. CDR3 coding DNA: TGCGCCAGCAGCCAAGATTGGGCTAGCCAACTTGGTCGGTTCTTC.

The CDR3 DNA follows: TGCGCCAGCAGCCAAGTAGGGACCCCTCCGGAAGGCTACACCTTC. Translating it yields CASSQVGTPPEGYTF. The chain uses TRBV4-1 and TRBJ1-2, with D perhaps matching TRBD1 (5 bases). Trimming cost V 1 base and J 8 bases, with 17 bases left between them. The germline V gene has CDR1 MGHRA and CDR2 YSYEKL. CDR3 length: 15 residues.

V is TRBV7-3 and J is TRBJ2-2, with 10 nucleotides matching TRBD2. CDR1 is SGHTA, CDR2 FQGTGA, per germline. V gave up 2 bases and J gave up 6 bases; unmatched junction bases: 9. The CDR3 consists of 17 residues. The CDR3 nucleotides read TGTGCCAGCAGCTTACTAGCGGGAGTAGGTGTCCCCGGGGAGCTGTTTTTT. Translating gives CASSLLAGVGVPGELFF.

The CDR3 protein is CASSLAGFGNEQFF. As DNA, the CDR3 is TGTGCCAGCAGCTTAGCTGGGTTCGGCAATGAGCAGTTCTTC. V and J are TRBV7-9 and TRBJ2-1, with D unresolved. CDR1 is SEHNR, CDR2 FQNEAQ, per germline (reference sequence). This CDR3 has 14 amino acids. V was trimmed by 0 bases and J by 6 bases, leaving 9 bases between them. Full variable domain (missing parts from reference TRBV7-9 and TRBJ2-1): DTGVSQNPRHKITKRGQNVTFRCDPISEHNRLYWYRQTLGQGPEFLTYFQNEAQLEKSRLLSDRFSAERPKGSFSTLEIQRTEQGDSAMYLCASSLAGFGNEQFFGPGTRLTVL.

In this sample, this clone turned up a few times. V and J are TRBV7-2 and TRBJ2-1; tentatively, D is TRBD1 (6 bases). Germline loops: CDR1 SGHTA, CDR2 FQGNSA. The CDR3 sequence is 14 residues long. V was cut by 3 bases and J by 10 bases, with 16 bases left in between. For the CDR3, the DNA is TGTGCCAGCAGCTTCGAGAGGGGGTCCCGGGAGCAGTTCTTC. Protein sequence: CASSFERGSREQFF.

The chain joins TRBV5-1 to TRBJ2-3; the D is unclear. The CDR3 totals 13 residues. The germline CDR1 and CDR2 sequences are SGHRS and YFSETQ. V was pared by 0 bases and J by 4 bases, with 6 bases between. The DNA of the CDR3 is TGCGCCAGCAGCTTGGTAGGGTCAGATACGCAGTATTTT. Amino acids: CASSLVGSDTQYF.